This paragraph covers one T cell receptor beta chain sequence. The data belong to a study of blood T cell repertoires in COVID-19. In the original processing: Nucleated cell counts were estimated from reference gene primer amplification. TCRdb's table, derived via immunoSEQ multiplex PCR, lists solely in-frame clones and lacks some. From that table come the V and J calls and clone size; the DNA was used to work out D and trimming. This sample yields about 87,000 clones, of which 80% to 90% are seen a single time; over 8.5% belongs to the top ten. The CDR3 has 13 amino acids. With 4 bases removed from V and 6 bases from J, the gap between germline ends came to 13 bases. Germline assignment: CDR1 SGHNT and CDR2 YYREEE (reference sequence).

The chain uses TRBV5-4 and TRBJ1-2, with no clear D. This TCR derives from an older man with acute or convalescent COVID-19. Specimen: peripheral blood. The CDR3 bases are TGTGCCAGCAGCGTTCAGGCGGGAAATGGCTACACCTTC. Protein sequence: CASSVQAGNGYTF.